The text below deals with one T cell receptor (beta chain). Original processing methods: Reference gene primer amplification gave nucleated cell count estimates. Sequenced by immunoSEQ multiplex PCR; TCRdb stores in-frame clones only, minus some. The V and J calls and clone size come from that table; D and trimming were worked out from the DNA. The data contain over 200,000 clones, 85% to 90% of them singletons. The source of the sample is a study of blood T cell repertoires in COVID-19. About the research overall: Specimens from acute and convalescent COVID-19 originated in the United States, Italy and Spain. Sources were T cells, B-cell-depleted T cells, or PBMCs; the material itself was cDNA or gDNA.

Patients in Seattle were enrolled during active infection, then followed longitudinally. V lost 0 bases to trimming and J lost 1 base; unmatched junction nucleotides: 3. The length of the CDR3 is 15 residues. The germline V gene has CDR1 SGHRS and CDR2 YFSETQ. V and J are TRBV5-1 and TRBJ1-1; 7 bases line up with TRBD1. Source material: peripheral blood. The sequence came from a young man with COVID-19, enrolled during active disease. CDR3 sequence reads: CASSLGGTANTEAFF. CDR3 bases: TGCGCCAGCAGCTTGGGGGGGACAGCGAACACTGAAGCTTTCTTT.